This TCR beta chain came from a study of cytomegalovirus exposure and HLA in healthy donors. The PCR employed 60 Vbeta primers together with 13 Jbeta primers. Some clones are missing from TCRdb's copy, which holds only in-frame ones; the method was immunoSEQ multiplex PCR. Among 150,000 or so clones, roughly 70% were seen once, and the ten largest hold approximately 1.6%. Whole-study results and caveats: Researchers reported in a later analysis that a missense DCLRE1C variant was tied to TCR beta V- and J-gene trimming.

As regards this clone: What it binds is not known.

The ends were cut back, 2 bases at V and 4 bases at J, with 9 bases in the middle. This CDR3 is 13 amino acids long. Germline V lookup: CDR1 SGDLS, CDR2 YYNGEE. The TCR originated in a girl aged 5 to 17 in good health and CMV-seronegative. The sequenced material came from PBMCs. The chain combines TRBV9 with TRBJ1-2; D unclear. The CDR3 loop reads CASSVFEGYGYTF. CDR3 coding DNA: TGTGCCAGCAGCGTCTTTGAGGGCTATGGCTACACCTTC.